This T cell receptor (beta chain) was identified during a study of T cells in Graves' hyperthyroidism and ophthalmopathy. Study background: Once the initial diagnosis was made, peripheral blood was obtained before any treatment.

Amplification yielded TCR beta CDR3 regions, with RNA transcripts as the source. With the HTBI primer set, the TCR CDR3 went through a first round of RT-PCR. MiXCR was run by TCRdb on the multiplex PCR reads, yielding one entry per CDR3 protein. The sample has a few hundred thousand distinct CDR3 sequences, 13% to 15% seen once. Notes on the study in general: Before onset, ophthalmopathy was predicted by the model a median 6.5 months earlier.

PBMCs were obtained from about 10 ml fresh peripheral blood. The CDR3 is 14 amino acids. Germline loops: CDR1 DFQATT, CDR2 SNEGSKA (reference sequence). V shed 2 bases and J shed 2 bases, with 13 bases lying between them. This clonotype occurred a few times. Its antigen is not identified. The chain has TRBV20-1 and TRBJ2-7; no definite D call. Material: blood. The TCR was taken from a woman between 35 and 50 years old with Graves' hyperthyroidism that later progressed to Graves' ophthalmopathy. The CDR3 sequence: CSARRVDSAYEQYF. As DNA, the CDR3 is TGCAGTGCTAGAAGAGTAGATTCGGCCTACGAGCAGTACTTC.